The clone carrying this TCR beta chain has more than one count but fewer than ten. The sample has other DNA sequences that encode this CDR3 too. The data were obtained in a study of blood T cell repertoires in COVID-19. Study at large: The United States, Italy and Spain provided the acute and convalescent COVID-19 samples.

Germline CDR1 reads SGHAT; CDR2 reads FQNNGV. The CDR3 length is 14 residues. V trimming: 4 bases; J trimming: 7 bases; junction bases outside the gene matches: 2. TCRdb's table, derived via immunoSEQ multiplex PCR, lists solely in-frame clones and lacks some. This table has 160,000 or so clones, approximately 85% appearing once. During active infection, Seattle patients enrolled and were then monitored through disease. The sample taken for sequencing was peripheral blood. V usage is TRBV11-2 and J usage is TRBJ1-6, with 9 bases that match TRBD1. This clonotype was sampled from a woman aged 45-59 years with COVID-19, enrolled during active disease. CDR3 DNA: TGTGCCAGCAGCTCCGGACAGGGGAATTCACCCCTCCACTTT. Amino acids: CASSSGQGNSPLHF.